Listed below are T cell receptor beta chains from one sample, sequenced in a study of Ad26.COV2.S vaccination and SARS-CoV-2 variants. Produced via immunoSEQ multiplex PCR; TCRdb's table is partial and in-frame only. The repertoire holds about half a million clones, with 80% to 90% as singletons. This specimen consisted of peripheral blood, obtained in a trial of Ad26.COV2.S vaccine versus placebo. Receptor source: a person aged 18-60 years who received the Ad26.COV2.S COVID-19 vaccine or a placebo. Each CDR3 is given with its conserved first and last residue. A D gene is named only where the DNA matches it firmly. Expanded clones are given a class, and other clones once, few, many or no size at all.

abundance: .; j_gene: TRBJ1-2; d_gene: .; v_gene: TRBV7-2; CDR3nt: TGTGCCAGCACCATATGGGGAAATGGCTACACCTTC; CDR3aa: CASTIWGNGYTF
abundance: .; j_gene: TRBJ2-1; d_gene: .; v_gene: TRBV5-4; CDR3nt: TGTGCCAGCAGCGCGACCCTATCCTACAATGAGCAGTTCTTC; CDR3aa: CASSATLSYNEQFF
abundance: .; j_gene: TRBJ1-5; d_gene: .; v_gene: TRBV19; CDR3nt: TGTGCCAGTAGTATAGTGGGCCGGCAGCCCCAGCATTTT; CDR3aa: CASSIVGRQPQHF
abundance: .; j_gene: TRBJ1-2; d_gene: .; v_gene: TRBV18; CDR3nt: TGTGCCAGCTCACCTCGACAGAGCTATGGCTACACCTTC; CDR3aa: CASSPRQSYGYTF
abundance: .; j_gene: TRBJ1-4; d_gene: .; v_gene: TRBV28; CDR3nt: TGTGCCAGCAGTCCCGCCCAGGGTTTAGGGGAAAAACTGTTTTTT; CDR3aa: CASSPAQGLGEKLFF
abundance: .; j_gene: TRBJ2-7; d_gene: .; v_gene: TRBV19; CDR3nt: TGTGCCAGTAGTACCGGGACATTTTACGAGCAGTACTTC; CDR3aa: CASSTGTFYEQYF
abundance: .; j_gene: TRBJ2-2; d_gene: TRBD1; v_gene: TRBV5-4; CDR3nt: TGTGCCAGCAGCTTGAGGGACAGGGTGACCGGGGAGCTGTTTTTT; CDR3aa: CASSLRDRVTGELFF
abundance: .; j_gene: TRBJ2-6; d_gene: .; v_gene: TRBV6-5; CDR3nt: TGTGCCAGCCTCGCTTACGAATCTGGGGCCAACGTCCTGACTTTC; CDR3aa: CASLAYESGANVLTF
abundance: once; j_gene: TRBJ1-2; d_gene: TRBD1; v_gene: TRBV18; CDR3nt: TGTGCCAGCTCACCGAAAGGGACAGGCCTATCATATAACTATGGCTACACCTTC; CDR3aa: CASSPKGTGLSYNYGYTF
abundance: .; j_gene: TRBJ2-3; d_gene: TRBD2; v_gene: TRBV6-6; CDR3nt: TGTGCCAGCAGTTCCCTGACTAGCGGGATAGCAGATACGCAGTATTTT; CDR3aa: CASSSLTSGIADTQYF
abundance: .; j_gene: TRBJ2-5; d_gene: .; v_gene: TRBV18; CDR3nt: TGTGCCAGCTCCCGATCCAGGGGGGGAGAGACCCAGTACTTC; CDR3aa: CASSRSRGGETQYF
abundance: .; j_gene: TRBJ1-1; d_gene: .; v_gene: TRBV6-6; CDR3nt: TGTGCCAGCAGTTACGGGGGCAGCGCCAAGGGGGCTTTCTTT; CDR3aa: CASSYGGSAKGAFF
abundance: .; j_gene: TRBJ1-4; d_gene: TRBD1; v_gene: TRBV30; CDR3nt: TGTGCCTGGAGCGCCCAGTCGGCAGGGGGAGAAAAACTGTTTTTT; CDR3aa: CAWSAQSAGGEKLFF
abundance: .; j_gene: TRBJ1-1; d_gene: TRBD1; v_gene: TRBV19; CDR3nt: TGTGCCAGTAGTCGGCGGGACAGTACCGGCCCAGAAGCTTTCTTT; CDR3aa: CASSRRDSTGPEAFF
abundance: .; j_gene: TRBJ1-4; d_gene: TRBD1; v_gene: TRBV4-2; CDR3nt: TGTGCCAGCAGCCTGACCGCAGGACAGGATAATGAAAAACTGTTTTTT; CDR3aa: CASSLTAGQDNEKLFF
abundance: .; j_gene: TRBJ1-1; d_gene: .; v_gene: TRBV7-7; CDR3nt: TGTGCTAGCAGCCGAGAAGTGAACACTGAAGCTTTCTTT; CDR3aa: CASSREVNTEAFF
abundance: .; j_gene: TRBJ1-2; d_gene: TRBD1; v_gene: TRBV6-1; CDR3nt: TGTGCCAGCAGTTCTCCGGACAGGGATTATGGCTACACCTTC; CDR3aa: CASSSPDRDYGYTF
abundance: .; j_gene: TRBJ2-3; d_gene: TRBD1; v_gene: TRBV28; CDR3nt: TGTGCCAGCTATACCGCGACAGGGGGTTACCCACTTGAAGATACGCAGTATTTT; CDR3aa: CASYTATGGYPLEDTQYF
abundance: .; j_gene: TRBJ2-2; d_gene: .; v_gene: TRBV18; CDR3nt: TGTGCCAGCTCACGCCTTAGAGACAACACCGGGGAGCTGTTTTTT; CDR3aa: CASSRLRDNTGELFF
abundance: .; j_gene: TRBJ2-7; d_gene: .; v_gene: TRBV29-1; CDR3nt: TGCAGCGTTGAATCTGGAGCAACCTACGAGCAGTACTTC; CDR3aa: CSVESGATYEQYF
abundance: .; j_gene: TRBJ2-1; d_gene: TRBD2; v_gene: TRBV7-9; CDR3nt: TGTGCCATAGCCGGGACTAGCATGTATGAGCAGTTCTTC; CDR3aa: CAIAGTSMYEQFF
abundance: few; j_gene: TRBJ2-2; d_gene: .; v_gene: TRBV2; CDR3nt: TGTGCCAGCAGGGACGGGAACACCGGGGAGCTGTTTTTT; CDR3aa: CASRDGNTGELFF
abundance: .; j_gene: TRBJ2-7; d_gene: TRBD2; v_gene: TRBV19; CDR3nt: TGTGCCAGTAGCCCCGGAGCGGGAACCTACGAGCAGTACTTC; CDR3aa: CASSPGAGTYEQYF
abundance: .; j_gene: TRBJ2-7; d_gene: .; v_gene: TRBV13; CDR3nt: TGTGCCAGCAGCTCTTGGGGGAACTCCTACGAGCAGTACTTC; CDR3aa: CASSSWGNSYEQYF
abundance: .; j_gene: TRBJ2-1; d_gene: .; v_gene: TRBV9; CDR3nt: TGTGCCAGCAGCGTTTGGGCTCTAGGGTACAATGAGCAGTTCTTC; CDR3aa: CASSVWALGYNEQFF
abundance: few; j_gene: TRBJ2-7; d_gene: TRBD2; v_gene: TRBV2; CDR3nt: TGTGCCAGCAGGTTCGGGGGGGAAGGCGAGCAGTACTTC; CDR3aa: CASRFGGEGEQYF
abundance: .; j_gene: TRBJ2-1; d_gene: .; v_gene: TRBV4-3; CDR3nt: TGCGCCAGCAGCCAAGTCCCCCGCTCTGGGAATGAGCAGTTCTTC; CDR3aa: CASSQVPRSGNEQFF
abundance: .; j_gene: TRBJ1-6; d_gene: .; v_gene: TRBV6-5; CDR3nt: TGTGCCAGCAGCCGAGGGCTCAATTCACCCCTCCACTTT; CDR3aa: CASSRGLNSPLHF
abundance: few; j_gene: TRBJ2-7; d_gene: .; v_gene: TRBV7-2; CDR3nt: TGTGCCAGCAGCTTAGGGGACTTACTATACGAGCAGTACTTC; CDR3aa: CASSLGDLLYEQYF
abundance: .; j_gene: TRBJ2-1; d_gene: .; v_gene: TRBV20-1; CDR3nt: TGCAGTCTAATCGAGCACAATGAGCAGTTCTTC; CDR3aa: CSLIEHNEQFF
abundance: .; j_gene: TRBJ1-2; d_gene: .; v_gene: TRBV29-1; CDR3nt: TGCAGCGTTGGAGGTGGTCCGGACAGCTACCTTAACTATGGCTACACCTTC; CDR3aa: CSVGGGPDSYLNYGYTF
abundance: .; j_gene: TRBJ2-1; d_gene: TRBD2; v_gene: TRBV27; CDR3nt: TGTGCCAGCAGTTTAAATCCAACCCTGACTAGCGGGGCCTACAATGAGCAGTTCTTC; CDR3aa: CASSLNPTLTSGAYNEQFF
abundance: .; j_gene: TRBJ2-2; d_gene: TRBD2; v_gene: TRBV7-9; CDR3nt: TGTGCCAGCAGCTCCTCGGGACTAGCGGGAGGTTCGAACACCGGGGAGCTGTTTTTT; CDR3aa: CASSSSGLAGGSNTGELFF
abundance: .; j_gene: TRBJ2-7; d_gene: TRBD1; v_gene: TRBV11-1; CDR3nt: TGTGCCAGCAGCTCATCGACAGGGGCGTTCCACGAGCAGTACTTC; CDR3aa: CASSSSTGAFHEQYF
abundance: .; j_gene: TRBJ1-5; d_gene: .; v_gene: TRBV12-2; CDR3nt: TGTGCAAGTCGCTCGAGGGTTATGCAGCCCCAGCATTTT; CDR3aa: CASRSRVMQPQHF
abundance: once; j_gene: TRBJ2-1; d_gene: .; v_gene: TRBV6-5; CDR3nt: TGTGCCAGCACCCCTAGGGGGGTATCCTACAATGAGCAGTTCTTC; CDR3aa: CASTPRGVSYNEQFF
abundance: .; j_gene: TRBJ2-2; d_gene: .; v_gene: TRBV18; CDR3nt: TGTGCCAGCTCCTCCCTAACAGGGTCCGGCGGGGAGCTGTTTTTT; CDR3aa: CASSSLTGSGGELFF
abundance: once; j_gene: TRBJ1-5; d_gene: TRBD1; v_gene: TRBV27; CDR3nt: TGTGCCAGCAGTTCCGGGACAGCGGCACAGCATTTT; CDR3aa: CASSSGTAAQHF
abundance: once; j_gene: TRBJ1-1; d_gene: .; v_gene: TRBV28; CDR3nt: TGTGCCAGCAGTCCGACGGACAGATTGAACACTGAAGCTTTCTTT; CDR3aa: CASSPTDRLNTEAFF
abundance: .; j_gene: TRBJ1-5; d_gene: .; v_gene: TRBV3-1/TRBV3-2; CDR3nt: TGTGCCAGCAGCCAAGATCCTTCTCAGCCCCAGCATTTT; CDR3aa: CASSQDPSQPQHF
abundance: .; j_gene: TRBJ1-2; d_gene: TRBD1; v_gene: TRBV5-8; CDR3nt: TGTGCCAGCAGCTCGGGACAGGGCCCCGGCTATGGCTACACCTTC; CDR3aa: CASSSGQGPGYGYTF
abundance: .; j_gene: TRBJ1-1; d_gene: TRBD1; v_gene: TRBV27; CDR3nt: TGTGCCAGCAGCCCACAGGGGAATACTGAAGCTTTCTTT; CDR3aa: CASSPQGNTEAFF
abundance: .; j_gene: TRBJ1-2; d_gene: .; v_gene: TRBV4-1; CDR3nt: TGCGCCAGCAGCCAATGGGTTTTTAACTATGGCTACACCTTC; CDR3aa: CASSQWVFNYGYTF
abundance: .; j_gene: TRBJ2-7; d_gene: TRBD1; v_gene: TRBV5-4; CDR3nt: TGTGCCAGCAGCTTTGGGGCGGGGACAGGGGCCTACGAGCAGTACTTC; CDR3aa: CASSFGAGTGAYEQYF
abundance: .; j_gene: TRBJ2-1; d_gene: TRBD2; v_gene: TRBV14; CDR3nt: TGTGCCAGCAGCCCCAGTAGCGGGGCCCTCAATGAGCAGTTCTTC; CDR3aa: CASSPSSGALNEQFF
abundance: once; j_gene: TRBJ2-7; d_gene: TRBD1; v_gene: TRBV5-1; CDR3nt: TGCGCCAGCAGCACCGGCCCAGGGGGAGACGAGCAGTACTTC; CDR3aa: CASSTGPGGDEQYF
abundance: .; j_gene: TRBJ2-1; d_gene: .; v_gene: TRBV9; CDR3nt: TGTGCCAGCAGCGCGCACGGGGGTCACAATGAGCAGTTCTTC; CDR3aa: CASSAHGGHNEQFF